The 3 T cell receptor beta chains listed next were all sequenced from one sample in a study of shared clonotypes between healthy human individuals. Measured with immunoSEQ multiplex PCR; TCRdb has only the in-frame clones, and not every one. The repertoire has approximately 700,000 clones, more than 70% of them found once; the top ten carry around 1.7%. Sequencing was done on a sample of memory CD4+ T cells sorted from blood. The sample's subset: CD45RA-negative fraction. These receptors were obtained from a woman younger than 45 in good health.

CDR3 loop: CASTLDRITTGELFF. CDR3 DNA sequence: TGCGCCAGCACCTTAGACAGGATCACCACCGGGGAGCTGTTTTTT. V usage is TRBV5-1 and J usage is TRBJ2-2; tentative D call: TRBD1 (6 bases). CDR3 length: 15 amino acids. Trimming took off 6 bases at V and 4 bases at J, with 16 bases between the two ends. CDR1 and CDR2 from the germline V gene are SGHRS and YFSETQ.

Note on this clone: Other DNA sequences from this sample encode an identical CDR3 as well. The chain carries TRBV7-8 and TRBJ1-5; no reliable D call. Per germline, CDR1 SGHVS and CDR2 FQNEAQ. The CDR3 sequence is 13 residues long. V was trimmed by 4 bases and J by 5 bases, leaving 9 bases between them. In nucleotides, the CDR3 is TGTGCCAGCAGCTATCAGCGGGATCAGCCCCAGCATTTT. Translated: CASSYQRDQPQHF.

CDR3 nucleotides: TGTGCCAGCAGCCCCCCACACAGGACCTACGAGCAGTACTTC. It yields the protein CASSPPHRTYEQYF. This sequence joins TRBV5-4 and TRBJ2-7; D perhaps matches TRBD1 (5 bases). In germline, CDR1 is SGHNT, CDR2 YYREEE (reference sequence). CDR3 length: 14 residues. The V end was cut by 4 bases, the J end by 2 bases, with 13 bases between. Complete variable domain (other parts from reference TRBV5-4 and TRBJ2-7): ETGVTQSPTHLIKTRGQQVTLRCSSQSGHNTVSWYQQALGQGPQFIFQYYREEENGRGNFPPRFSGLQFPNYSSELNVNALELDDSALYLCASSPPHRTYEQYFGPGTRLTVT.